This T cell receptor beta chain was captured by sequencing in a study of long-term antiretroviral therapy in people with HIV. Broader study findings: The range of CDR3 lengths in HIV repertoires proved narrower than that found in controls.

At survey level, the immunoSEQ assay was run in its v3.0 version. Profiled with immunoSEQ multiplex PCR; TCRdb holds only in-frame clones, not every one. The sample lists around 33,000 clones, around four fifths occurring once. V lost 0 bases and J lost 8, with 18 bases in between. CDR1 and CDR2 from the germline V gene are MGHDK and SYGVNS. The CDR3 loop spans 16 amino acids. Points on this clone: What it recognizes is unknown.

The TCR comes from a man between 18 and 29 years old with HIV. The V call is TRBV25-1, the J call TRBJ2-3; the D call may be TRBD1 or TRBD2 (5 bases each). The sample consisted of unsorted PBMCs, taken 0.3 years after starting antiretroviral therapy. CDR3 nucleotides: TGTGCCAGCAGTGAATATTCAGGGCCCCGAGGGAGTACGCAGTATTTT. It yields the protein CASSEYSGPRGSTQYF.